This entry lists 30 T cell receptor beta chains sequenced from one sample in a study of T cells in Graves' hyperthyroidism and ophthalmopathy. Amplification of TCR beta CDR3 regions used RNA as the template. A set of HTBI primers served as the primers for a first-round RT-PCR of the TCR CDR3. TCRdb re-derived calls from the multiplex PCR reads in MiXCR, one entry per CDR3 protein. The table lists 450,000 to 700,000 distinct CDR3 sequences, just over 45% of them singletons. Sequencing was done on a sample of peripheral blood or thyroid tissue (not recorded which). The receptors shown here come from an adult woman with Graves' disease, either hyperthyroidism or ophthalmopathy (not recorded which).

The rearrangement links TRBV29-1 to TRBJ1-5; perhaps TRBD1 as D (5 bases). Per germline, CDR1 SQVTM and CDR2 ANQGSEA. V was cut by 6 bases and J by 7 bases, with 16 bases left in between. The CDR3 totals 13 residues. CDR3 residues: CSVAGTTRQPQHF. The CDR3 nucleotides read TGCAGCGTCGCCGGGACGACTCGACAGCCCCAGCATTTT.

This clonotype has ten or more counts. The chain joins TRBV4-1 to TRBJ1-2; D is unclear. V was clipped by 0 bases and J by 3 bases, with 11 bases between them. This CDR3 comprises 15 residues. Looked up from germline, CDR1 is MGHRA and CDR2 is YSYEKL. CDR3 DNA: TGCGCCAGCAGCCAAGACCCCAGTTACGACTATGGCTACACCTTC. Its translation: CASSQDPSYDYGYTF.

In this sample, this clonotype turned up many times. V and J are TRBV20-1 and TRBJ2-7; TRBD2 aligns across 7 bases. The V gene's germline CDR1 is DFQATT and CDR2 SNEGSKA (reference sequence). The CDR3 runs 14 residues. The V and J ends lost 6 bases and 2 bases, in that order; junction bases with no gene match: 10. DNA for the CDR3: TGCAGTGCCCGACGGGCGGGAGCAACCTACGAGCAGTACTTC. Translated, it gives CSARRAGATYEQYF.

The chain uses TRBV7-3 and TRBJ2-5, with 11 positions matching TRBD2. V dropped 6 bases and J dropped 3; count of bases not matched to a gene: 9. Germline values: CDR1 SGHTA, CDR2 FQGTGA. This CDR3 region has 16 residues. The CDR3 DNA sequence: TGTGCCAGCAGGACGAATAGCGGGAGGGGAAAAGAGACCCAGTACTTC. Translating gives CASRTNSGRGKETQYF. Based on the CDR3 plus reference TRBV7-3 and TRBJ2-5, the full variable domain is GAGVSQTPSNKVTEKGKYVELRCDPISGHTALYWYRQSLGQGPEFLIYFQGTGAADDSGLPNDRFFAVRPEGSVSTLKIQRTERGDSAVYLCASRTNSGRGKETQYFGPGTRLLVL.

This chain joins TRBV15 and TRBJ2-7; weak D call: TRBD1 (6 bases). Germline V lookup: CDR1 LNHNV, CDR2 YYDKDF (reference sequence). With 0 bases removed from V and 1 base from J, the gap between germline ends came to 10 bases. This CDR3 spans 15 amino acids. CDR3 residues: CATSRDPGESYEQYF. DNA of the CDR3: TGTGCCACCAGCAGAGATCCAGGGGAATCCTACGAGCAGTACTTC.

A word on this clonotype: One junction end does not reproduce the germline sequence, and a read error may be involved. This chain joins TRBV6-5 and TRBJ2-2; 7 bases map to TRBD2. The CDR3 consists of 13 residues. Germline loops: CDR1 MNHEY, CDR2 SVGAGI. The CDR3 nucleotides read TGTGCCAGCAGAGGATGGAGGGGCGGGGGGCTGTTTTTT. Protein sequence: CASRGWRGGGLFF.

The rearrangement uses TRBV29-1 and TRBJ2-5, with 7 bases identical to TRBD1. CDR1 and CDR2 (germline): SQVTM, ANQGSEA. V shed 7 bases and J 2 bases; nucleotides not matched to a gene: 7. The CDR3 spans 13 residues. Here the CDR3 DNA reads TGCAGCGCAAGACAGGGTCAGCAAGAGACCCAGTACTTC. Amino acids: CSARQGQQETQYF.

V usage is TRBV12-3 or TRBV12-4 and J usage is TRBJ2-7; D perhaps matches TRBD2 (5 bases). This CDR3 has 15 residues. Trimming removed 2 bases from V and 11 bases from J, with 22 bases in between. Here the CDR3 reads CASSLSFYRAVPKYF. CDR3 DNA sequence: TGTGCCAGCAGTTTATCGTTCTATAGAGCGGTACCCAAGTACTTC.

CDR3 in DNA: TGTGCCAGCAGCTCACAGGGAGTCGACGAGCAGTACTTC. Translating it yields CASSSQGVDEQYF. The chain uses TRBV7-6 and TRBJ2-7, with a tentative D call TRBD1 (6 bases). Trimming left V 4 bases short and J 5 bases short, with 12 bases between. This CDR3 has 13 residues. CDR1 and CDR2 (germline): SGHVS, FNYEAQ. Full variable domain (missing parts from reference TRBV7-6 and TRBJ2-7): GAGVSQSPRYKVTKRGQDVALRCDPISGHVSLYWYRQALGQGPEFLTYFNYEAQQDKSGLPNDRFSAERPEGSISTLTIQRTEQRDSAMYRCASSSQGVDEQYFGPGTRLTVT.

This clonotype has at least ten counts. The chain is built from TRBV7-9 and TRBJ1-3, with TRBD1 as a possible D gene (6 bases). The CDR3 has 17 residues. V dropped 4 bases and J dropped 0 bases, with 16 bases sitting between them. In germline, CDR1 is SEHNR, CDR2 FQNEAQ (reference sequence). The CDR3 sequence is CASSSLRGTTSGNTIYF. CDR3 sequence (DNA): TGTGCCAGCAGCTCTCTCCGAGGGACAACCTCTGGAAACACCATATATTTT. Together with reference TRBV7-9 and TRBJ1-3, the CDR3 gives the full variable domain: DTGVSQNPRHKITKRGQNVTFRCDPISEHNRLYWYRQTLGQGPEFLTYFQNEAQLEKSRLLSDRFSAERPKGSFSTLEIQRTEQGDSAMYLCASSSLRGTTSGNTIYFGEGSWLTVV.

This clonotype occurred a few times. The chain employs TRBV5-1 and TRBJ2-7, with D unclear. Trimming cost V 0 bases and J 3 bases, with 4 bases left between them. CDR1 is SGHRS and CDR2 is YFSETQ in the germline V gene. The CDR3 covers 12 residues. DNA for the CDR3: TGCGCCAGCAGCTTGGACCTCTACGAGCAGTACTTC. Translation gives CASSLDLYEQYF.

The CDR3 reads CASSLALAGSNTEAFF. CDR3 DNA: TGCGCCAGCAGCTTGGCCCTAGCGGGGTCGAACACTGAAGCTTTCTTT. The V call is TRBV5-1, the J call TRBJ1-1; D gene ambiguous. V shed 0 bases and J shed 1 base, with 13 bases lying between them. The CDR3 spans 16 residues. Germline V gives CDR1 SGHRS, CDR2 YFSETQ.

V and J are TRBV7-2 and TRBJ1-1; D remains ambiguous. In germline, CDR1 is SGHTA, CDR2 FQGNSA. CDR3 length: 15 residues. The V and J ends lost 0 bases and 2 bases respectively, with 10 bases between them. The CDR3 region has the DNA TGTGCCAGCAGCTTAGCCCCTACAGACAACACTGAAGCTTTCTTT. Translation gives CASSLAPTDNTEAFF.

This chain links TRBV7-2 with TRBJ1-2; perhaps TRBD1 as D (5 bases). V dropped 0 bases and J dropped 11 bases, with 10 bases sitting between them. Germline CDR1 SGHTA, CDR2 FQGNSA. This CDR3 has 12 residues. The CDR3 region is CASSLAGGRYTF. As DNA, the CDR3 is TGTGCCAGCAGCTTAGCGGGGGGACGGTACACCTTC. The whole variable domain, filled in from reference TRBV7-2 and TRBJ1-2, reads GAGVSQSPSNKVTEKGKDVELRCDPISGHTALYWYRQSLGQGLEFLIYFQGNSAPDKSGLPSDRFSAERTGGSVSTLTIQRTQQEDSAVYLCASSLAGGRYTFGSGTRLTVV.

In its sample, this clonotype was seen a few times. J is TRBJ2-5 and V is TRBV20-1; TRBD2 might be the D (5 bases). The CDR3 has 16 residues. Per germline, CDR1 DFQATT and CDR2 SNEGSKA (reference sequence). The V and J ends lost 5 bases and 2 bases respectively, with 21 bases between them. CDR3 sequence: CSAFPPSRTVQETQYF. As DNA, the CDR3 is TGCAGTGCTTTCCCCCCATCGAGGACTGTTCAAGAGACCCAGTACTTC.

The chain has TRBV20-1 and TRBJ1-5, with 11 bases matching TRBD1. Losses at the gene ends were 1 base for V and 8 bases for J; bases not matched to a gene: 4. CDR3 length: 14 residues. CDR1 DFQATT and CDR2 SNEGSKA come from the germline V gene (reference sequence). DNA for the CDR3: TGCAGTGCTAGAGGGGGGGACAGGGGGGAGCCCCAGCATTTT. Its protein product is CSARGGDRGEPQHF.

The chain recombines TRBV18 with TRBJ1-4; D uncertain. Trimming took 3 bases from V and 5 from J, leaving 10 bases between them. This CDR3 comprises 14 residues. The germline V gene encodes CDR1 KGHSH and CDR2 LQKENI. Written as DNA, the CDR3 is TGTGCCAGCTCACCCCCCAGCACAAATGAAAAACTGTTTTTT. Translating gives CASSPPSTNEKLFF.

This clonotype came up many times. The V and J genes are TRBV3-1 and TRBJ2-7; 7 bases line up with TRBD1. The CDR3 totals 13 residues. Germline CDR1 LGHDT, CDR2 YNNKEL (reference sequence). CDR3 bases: TGTGCCAGCAGCCAAGCCTTCGGGACAGCGCTTGTTGTC. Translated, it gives CASSQAFGTALVV.

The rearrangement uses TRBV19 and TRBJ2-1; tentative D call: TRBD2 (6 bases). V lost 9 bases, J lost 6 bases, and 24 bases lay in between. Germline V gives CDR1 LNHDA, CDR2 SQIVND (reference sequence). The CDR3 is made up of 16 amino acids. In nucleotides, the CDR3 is TGTGCCAGCAGGAACCTGGCGGGACGTTCGTCCAATGAGCAGTTCTTC. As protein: CASRNLAGRSSNEQFF.

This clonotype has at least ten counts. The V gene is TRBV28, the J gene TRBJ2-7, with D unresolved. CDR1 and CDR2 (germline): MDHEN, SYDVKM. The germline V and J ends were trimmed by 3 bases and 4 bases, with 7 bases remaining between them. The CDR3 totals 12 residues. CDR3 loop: CASSLPRYEQYF. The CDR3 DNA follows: TGTGCCAGCAGTTTGCCGCGGTACGAGCAGTACTTC.

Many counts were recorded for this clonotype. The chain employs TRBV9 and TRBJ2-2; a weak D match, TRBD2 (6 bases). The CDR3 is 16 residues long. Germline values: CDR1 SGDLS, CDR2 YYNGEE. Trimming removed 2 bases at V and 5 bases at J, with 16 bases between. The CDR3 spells CASSVYPSGGTGELFF. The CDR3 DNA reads TGTGCCAGCAGCGTCTACCCCTCCGGAGGGACCGGGGAGCTGTTTTTT.

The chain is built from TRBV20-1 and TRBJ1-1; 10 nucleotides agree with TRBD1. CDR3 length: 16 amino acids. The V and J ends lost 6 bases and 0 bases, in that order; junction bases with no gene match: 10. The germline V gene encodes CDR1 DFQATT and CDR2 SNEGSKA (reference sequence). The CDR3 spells CSAPRDRGHLNTEAFF. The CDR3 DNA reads TGCAGTGCCCCAAGGGACAGGGGACACTTGAACACTGAAGCTTTCTTT.

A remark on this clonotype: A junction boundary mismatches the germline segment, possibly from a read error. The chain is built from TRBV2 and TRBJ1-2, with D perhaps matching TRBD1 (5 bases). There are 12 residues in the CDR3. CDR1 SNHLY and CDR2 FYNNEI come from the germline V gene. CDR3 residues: CAISGDGVSYTF. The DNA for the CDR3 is TGTGCCATCAGTGGGGACGGCGTTAGCTACACCTTC.

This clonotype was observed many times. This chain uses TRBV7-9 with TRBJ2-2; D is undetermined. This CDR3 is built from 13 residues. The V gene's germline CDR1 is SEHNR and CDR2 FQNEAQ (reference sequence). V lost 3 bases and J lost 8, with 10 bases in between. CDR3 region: CASSFRTRGELFF. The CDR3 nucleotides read TGTGCCAGCAGCTTCAGGACCAGGGGGGAGCTGTTTTTT.

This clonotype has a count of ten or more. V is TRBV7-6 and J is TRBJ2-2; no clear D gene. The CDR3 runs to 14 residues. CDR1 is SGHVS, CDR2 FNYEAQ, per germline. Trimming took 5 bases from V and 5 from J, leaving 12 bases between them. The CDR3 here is CASSDAPETGELFF. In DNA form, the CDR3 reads TGTGCCAGCAGCGACGCCCCGGAAACCGGGGAGCTGTTTTTT.

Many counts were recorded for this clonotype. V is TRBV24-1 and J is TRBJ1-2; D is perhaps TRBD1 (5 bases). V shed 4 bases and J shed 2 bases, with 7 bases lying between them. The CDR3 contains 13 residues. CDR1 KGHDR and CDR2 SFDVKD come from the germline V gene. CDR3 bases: TGTGCCACCAGTGAGGGGCCAAACTATGGCTACACCTTC. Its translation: CATSEGPNYGYTF.

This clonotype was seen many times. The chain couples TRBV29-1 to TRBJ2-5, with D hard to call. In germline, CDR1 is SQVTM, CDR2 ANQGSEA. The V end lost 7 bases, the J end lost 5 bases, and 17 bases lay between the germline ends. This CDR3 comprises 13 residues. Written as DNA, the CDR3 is TGCAGCGCCTCGCCCGCCGTAGGTGAGACCCAGTACTTC. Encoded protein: CSASPAVGETQYF.

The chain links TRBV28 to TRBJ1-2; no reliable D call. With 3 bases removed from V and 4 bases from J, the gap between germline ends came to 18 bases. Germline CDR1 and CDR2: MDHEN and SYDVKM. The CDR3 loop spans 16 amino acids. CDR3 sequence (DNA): TGTGCCAGCAGTTTGTTCCGGGGTGAAGTTAGCTATGGCTACACCTTC. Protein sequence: CASSLFRGEVSYGYTF.

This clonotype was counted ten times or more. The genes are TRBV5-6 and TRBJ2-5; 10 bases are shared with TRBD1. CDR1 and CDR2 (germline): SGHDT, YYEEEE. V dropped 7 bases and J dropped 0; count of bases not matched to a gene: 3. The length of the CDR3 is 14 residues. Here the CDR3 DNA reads TGTGCCAGCTGGGACAGGGGAAACCAAGAGACCCAGTACTTC. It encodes CASWDRGNQETQYF.

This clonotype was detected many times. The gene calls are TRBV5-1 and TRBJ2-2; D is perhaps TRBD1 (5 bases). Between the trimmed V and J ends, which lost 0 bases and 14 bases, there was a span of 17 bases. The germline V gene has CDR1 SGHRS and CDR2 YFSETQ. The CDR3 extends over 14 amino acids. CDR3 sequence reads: CASSLVGQGEDLFF. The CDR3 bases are TGCGCCAGCAGCTTGGTGGGGCAGGGCGAGGATCTGTTTTTT.